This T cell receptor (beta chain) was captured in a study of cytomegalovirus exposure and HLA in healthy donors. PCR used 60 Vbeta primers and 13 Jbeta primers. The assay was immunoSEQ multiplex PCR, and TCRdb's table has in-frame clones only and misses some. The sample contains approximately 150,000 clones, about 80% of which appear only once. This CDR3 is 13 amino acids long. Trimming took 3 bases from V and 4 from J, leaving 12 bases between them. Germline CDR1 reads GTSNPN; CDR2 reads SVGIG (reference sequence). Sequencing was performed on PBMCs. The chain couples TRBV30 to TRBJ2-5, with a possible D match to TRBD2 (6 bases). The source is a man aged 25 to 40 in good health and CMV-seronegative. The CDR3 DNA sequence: TGTGCCTGGAGCCGAGCGGAGGGAGAGACCCAGTACTTC. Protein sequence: CAWSRAEGETQYF.